Reported below is one T cell receptor beta chain. What it binds is not known. This entry comes from a study of identifying expanded T cells in peripheral blood. Trimming at V came to 4 bases and at J to 5 bases, leaving 6 bases not matched to a gene. Germline V gene sequence: CDR1 MGHRA, CDR2 YSYEKL. The CDR3 is made up of 16 amino acids. The protocol was immunoSEQ multiplex PCR, while the TCRdb copy is restricted to in-frame clones and leaves out a portion. The sample consists of approximately 81,000 clones, roughly 84% of them appearing once. Study observations and caveats: Differentially abundant clones: around 1.2 between replicates, around 17 at approximately two weeks, roughly 18 at four. Approximately two-week clone count variance significantly increased as total template count grew.

Collection occurred without any documented infections or immune events in donors. This clonotype originated in a person between 18 and 69 years old in good health. The sample consisted of blood. This sequence joins TRBV4-1 and TRBJ2-5, with 14 bases that match TRBD2. The CDR3 sequence is CASSRGTSGSMETQYF. CDR3 bases: TGCGCCAGCAGCCGGGGGACTAGCGGGAGCATGGAGACCCAGTACTTC.